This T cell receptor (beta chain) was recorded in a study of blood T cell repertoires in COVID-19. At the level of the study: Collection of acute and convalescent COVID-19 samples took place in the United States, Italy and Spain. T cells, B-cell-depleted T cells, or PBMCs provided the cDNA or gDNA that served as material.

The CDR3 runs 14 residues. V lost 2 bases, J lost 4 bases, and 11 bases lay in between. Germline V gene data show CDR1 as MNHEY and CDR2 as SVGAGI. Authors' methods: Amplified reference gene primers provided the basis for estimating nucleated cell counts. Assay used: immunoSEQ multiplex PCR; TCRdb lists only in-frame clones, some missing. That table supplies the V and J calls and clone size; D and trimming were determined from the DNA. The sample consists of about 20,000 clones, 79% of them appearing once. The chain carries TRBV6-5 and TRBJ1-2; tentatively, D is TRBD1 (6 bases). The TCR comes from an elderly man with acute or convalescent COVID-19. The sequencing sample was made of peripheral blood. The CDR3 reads CASSYGQSLYGYTF. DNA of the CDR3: TGTGCCAGCAGTTACGGACAGAGCCTCTATGGCTACACCTTC.